These 5 T cell receptor beta chains share one sample of origin, sequenced in a study of long-term antiretroviral therapy in people with HIV. The authors ran the immunoSEQ assay, v3.0, at survey level. This table comes from immunoSEQ multiplex PCR, and its TCRdb copy is limited to in-frame clones, with some not included. The table includes 15,000 or so clones, 77% detected once. The specimen was unsorted PBMCs, collected 0.5 years before starting antiretroviral therapy. These receptors were taken from a middle-aged woman with HIV.

Only a few counts were recorded for this clone. The rearrangement links TRBV5-6 to TRBJ2-3, with 8 positions matching TRBD1. The V gene's germline CDR1 is SGHDT and CDR2 YYEEEE. V lost 0 bases to trimming and J lost 6 bases; unmatched junction nucleotides: 6. This CDR3 contains 15 residues. CDR3 sequence (DNA): TGTGCCAGCAGCTTGGAGACAGGGGTGGTGGATACGCAGTATTTT. Amino acid sequence: CASSLETGVVDTQYF.

The J gene is TRBJ1-2, the V gene TRBV7-9, with D perhaps matching TRBD1 (6 bases). CDR3 length: 17 amino acids. Germline lookup yields CDR1 SEHNR and CDR2 FQNEAQ (reference sequence). The ends were cut back, 3 bases at V and 2 bases at J, with 19 bases in the middle. The CDR3 loop is CASSFPKGRTENYGYTF. The CDR3 DNA reads TGTGCCAGCAGCTTCCCCAAGGGAAGGACAGAAAACTATGGCTACACCTTC.

This chain connects TRBV29-1 to TRBJ2-5; D is perhaps TRBD1 (5 bases). V lost 0 bases, J lost 2 bases, and 10 bases lay in between. The CDR3 loop spans 14 amino acids. From germline, CDR1 is SQVTM and CDR2 ANQGSEA. The CDR3 protein is CSVEDERQQETQYF. The CDR3 DNA reads as TGCAGCGTTGAAGATGAGAGACAGCAAGAGACCCAGTACTTC.

This clone was seen only once. This chain links TRBV7-2 with TRBJ2-5, with 9 bases lining up with TRBD1. Unmatched junction bases numbered 5, after V lost 5 bases and J lost 4 bases. The length of the CDR3 is 14 residues. Germline CDR1 and CDR2: SGHTA and FQGNSA. The CDR3 sequence: CASSETGGGETQYF. For the CDR3, the DNA is TGTGCCAGCAGCGAGACAGGGGGTGGAGAGACCCAGTACTTC.

The V gene is TRBV5-1, the J gene TRBJ2-7; D may be TRBD1 or TRBD2 (5 bases each). Looked up from germline, CDR1 is SGHRS and CDR2 is YFSETQ. V was pared by 8 bases and J by 0 bases, with 15 bases between. The CDR3 is 14 amino acids. The DNA for the CDR3 is TGCGCCAGTAAACCGACTGGGACCTCCTACGAGCAGTACTTC. The encoded protein is CASKPTGTSYEQYF.